Listed below are T cell receptor beta chains from one sample, sequenced in a study of blood T cells in healthy people across ages. TCRdb redid the calling of the 5' RACE reads with MiXCR, one entry per CDR3 protein. The sample carries fewer than 2,000,000 distinct CDR3 sequences, about 31% recorded once. The material sequenced was blood. Receptor source: a woman in her 30s in good health. Each CDR3 is given with its conserved first and last residue. D genes are given only for firm matches. Size values are once, few and many counts, or a class for expanded clones, and some rows have none.

TRBJ2-4 TRBD1 TRBV3-1 - CASSRGTELAKNIQYF TGTGCCAGCAGCCGGGGGACAGAACTAGCCAAAAACATTCAGTACTTC
TRBJ2-1 TRBD2 TRBV7-6 - CASSLGTSGLYNERFF TGTGCCAGCAGCTTAGGGACTAGCGGACTATACAATGAGCGGTTCTTC
TRBJ2-3 - TRBV7-8 few CASSFVTGYTDTQYF TGTGCCAGCAGCTTCGTAACCGGATACACAGATACGCAGTATTTT
TRBJ2-7 - TRBV7-2 few CASSSPLGSYEQYF TGTGCCAGCAGCTCCCCCCTCGGGTCCTACGAGCAGTACTTC
TRBJ2-1 TRBD2 TRBV7-7 few CASSLDRAGHNEQFF TGTGCCAGCAGCTTAGATCGAGCGGGGCACAATGAGCAGTTCTTC
TRBJ2-2 TRBD2 TRBV12-3/TRBV12-4 - CASRSSGGASGELFF TGTGCCAGCAGGAGCAGCGGGGGGGCCAGCGGGGAGCTGTTTTTT
TRBJ2-7 - TRBV6-6 - CASSPPLEDEQYF TGTGCCAGCAGCCCGCCCCTGGAGGACGAGCAGTACTTC
TRBJ2-5 - TRBV5-1 once CACSLGSPQLRQETQYF TGCGCCTGCAGCTTGGGGTCTCCACAGCTTAGACAAGAGACCCAGTACTTC
TRBJ2-7 - TRBV9 few CASSVGTSSGEQYF TGCGCCAGCAGCGTCGGGACTTCCTCCGGCGAGCAGTACTTC
TRBJ1-2 - TRBV6-1 few CASNEPPGRYGYTF TGTGCCAGCAATGAACCCCCAGGGCGGTATGGCTACACCTTC
TRBJ2-4 TRBD2 TRBV5-4 few CASSSGTSGQNIQYF TGTGCCAGCAGCTCGGGGACTAGCGGCCAAAACATTCAGTACTTC
TRBJ2-7 - TRBV7-9 few CASRYLDSTGEQYF TGTGCCAGCAGGTACCTGGACAGTACCGGCGAGCAGTACTTC
TRBJ2-7 - TRBV6-6 - CASSYDLKSSYEQYF TGTGCCAGCAGTTACGACCTGAAGAGTTCCTACGAGCAGTACTTC
TRBJ1-2 TRBD1 TRBV7-8 few CASQKTGGRDYGYTF TGTGCCAGCCAAAAGACAGGGGGAAGGGACTATGGCTACACCTTC
TRBJ2-5 TRBD2 TRBV7-9 - CASSFGLAGPYQETQYF TGTGCCAGCAGCTTTGGCCTAGCGGGCCCGTACCAAGAGACCCAGTACTTC
TRBJ2-7 - TRBV2 once CASTAGPIYEQYF TGTGCCAGCACGGCAGGGCCTATCTACGAGCAGTACTTC
TRBJ1-2 - TRBV29-1 - CSVEDRGGTNYSYTF TGCAGCGTTGAAGATCGCGGGGGAACTAACTATAGCTACACCTTC
TRBJ1-1 TRBD1 TRBV7-9 - CASSSRRGQGPLNTEAFF TGTGCCAGCAGCTCTCGCCGCGGACAGGGGCCCCTGAACACTGAAGCTTTCTTT
TRBJ2-1 TRBD2 TRBV3-1 - CASSQTSEADGFF TGTGCCAGCAGCCAGACTAGCGAGGCCGACGGGTTCTTC
TRBJ2-5 - TRBV6-1 few CASQEGSQETQYF TGTGCCAGCCAGGAGGGCAGTCAAGAGACCCAGTACTTC
TRBJ1-5 - TRBV5-5 - CASSLSRNNQPQHF TGTGCCAGCAGCTTGAGCAGGAACAATCAGCCCCAGCATTTT
TRBJ1-1 TRBD1 TRBV2 - CASVRDRVMNTEAFF TGTGCCAGCGTCAGGGACAGGGTCATGAACACTGAAGCTTTCTTT
TRBJ1-5 - TRBV15 - CATSRDQASNQPQHF TGTGCCACCAGCAGAGATCAGGCAAGCAATCAGCCCCAGCATTTT
TRBJ2-1 TRBD2 TRBV4-2 few CASSHPSGGRASSYNEQFF TGTGCCAGCAGCCACCCCTCGGGGGGAAGGGCGAGCTCCTACAATGAGCAGTTCTTC
TRBJ2-1 TRBD2 TRBV4-2 few CASSQDLGLAVAGGQFF TGTGCCAGCAGCCAAGATCTAGGACTAGCGGTTGCCGGGGGACAGTTCTTC
TRBJ1-2 - TRBV20-1 - CSATPRRGEANYGYTF TGCAGTGCCACACCCCGACGGGGGGAAGCTAACTATGGCTACACCTTC
TRBJ1-1 TRBD1 TRBV7-9 - CASSSDRGRYEAFF TGTGCCAGCAGCTCAGACAGGGGGCGTTATGAAGCTTTCTTT
TRBJ2-5 - TRBV18 - CASSPASRGTQYF TGTGCCAGCTCACCAGCCTCAAGGGGGACCCAGTACTTC
TRBJ1-1 TRBD1 TRBV29-1 - CSGRGQSTEAFF TGCAGCGGCAGGGGGCAAAGCACTGAAGCTTTCTTT
TRBJ2-1 TRBD2 TRBV6-1 once CASSGERGGRHPFF TGTGCCAGCAGTGGAGAGCGGGGGGGCCGTCATCCGTTCTTC
TRBJ2-1 - TRBV11-2 few CASSLGAKRSDEQFF TGTGCCAGCAGCTTAGGGGCCAAACGTAGCGATGAGCAGTTCTTC
TRBJ2-7 - TRBV12-3/TRBV12-4 - CASSSYSDKSYEQYF TGTGCCAGCAGTTCCTATTCAGACAAATCCTACGAGCAGTACTTC
TRBJ2-1 - TRBV5-6 few CASSPGYRESYNEQFF TGTGCCAGCAGCCCAGGCTACAGGGAGTCCTACAATGAGCAGTTCTTC
TRBJ1-4 - TRBV14 - CASSQDLGSTNEKLFF TGTGCCAGCAGCCAAGATCTTGGGTCAACTAATGAAAAACTGTTTTTT
TRBJ2-3 - TRBV12-3/TRBV12-4 once CASSLAPGGPDTQYF TGTGCCAGCAGTTTAGCCCCAGGAGGCCCCGATACGCAGTATTTT
TRBJ1-6 TRBD1 TRBV7-9 - CASRYTGTENSPLHF TGTGCTAGCAGGTATACCGGGACAGAGAATTCACCCCTCCACTTT
TRBJ2-7 - TRBV12-3/TRBV12-4 many CASNSNRDLPGQYF TGTGCCAGCAATTCAAACAGGGACCTGCCCGGGCAGTACTTC
TRBJ2-5 TRBD2 TRBV28 - CASSSWRTSVIQETQYF TGTGCCAGCAGTTCCTGGCGGACTAGCGTCATTCAAGAGACCCAGTACTTC
TRBJ2-1 - TRBV15 - CATSRERSGQREQFF TGTGCCACCAGCAGAGAAAGGTCAGGGCAGAGGGAGCAGTTCTTC
TRBJ2-1 TRBD2 TRBV20-1 - CSARMGGGVTYNEQFF TGCAGTGCTAGAATGGGCGGGGGTGTCACCTACAATGAGCAGTTCTTC
TRBJ2-7 TRBD2 TRBV15 - CATSKAGAYNEQYF TGTGCCACCAGCAAAGCGGGAGCGTACAATGAGCAGTACTTC
TRBJ2-3 TRBD2 TRBV7-3 - CASSAGGGTQYF TGTGCCAGCAGCGCGGGGGGCGGTACGCAGTATTTT
TRBJ2-1 - TRBV29-1 - CSGRGGSGNEQFF TGCAGCGGCAGGGGGGGATCTGGTAATGAGCAGTTCTTC
TRBJ2-7 - TRBV7-9 - CASRGRGYEQYF TGTGCCAGCAGGGGCAGGGGCTACGAGCAGTACTTC
TRBJ2-7 - TRBV27 - CASSVRRETYEQYF TGTGCCAGCAGCGTTCGGCGAGAAACCTACGAGCAGTACTTC
TRBJ2-7 - TRBV20-1 - CSASPGAAAYEQYF TGCAGTGCATCCCCTGGGGCAGCGGCCTACGAGCAGTACTTC
TRBJ2-7 - TRBV13 many CASSRDNYEQYF TGTGCCAGCAGCCGGGACAACTACGAGCAGTACTTC
TRBJ2-7 - TRBV20-1 - CSARSTEQYF TGCAGTGCTCGGAGTACCGAGCAGTACTTC
TRBJ2-5 - TRBV20-1 few CSARGGGVYQETQYF TGCAGTGCTAGAGGGGGCGGGGTCTACCAAGAGACCCAGTACTTC
TRBJ2-1 - TRBV6-4 - CASRRGADPPNEQFF TGTGCCAGCAGGAGGGGGGCAGACCCTCCCAATGAGCAGTTCTTC
TRBJ1-2 - TRBV6-2/TRBV6-3 many CASTHDRTRPYGYTF TGTGCCAGCACCCACGACAGAACCCGGCCTTATGGCTACACCTTC
TRBJ2-1 TRBD1 TRBV29-1 few CSADGTGGFNEQFF TGCAGCGCGGACGGGACAGGGGGCTTTAATGAGCAGTTCTTC
TRBJ1-1 TRBD1 TRBV12-3/TRBV12-4 - CASSYGQGEYLRNTEAFF TGTGCCAGCAGCTATGGACAGGGGGAATATTTGCGGAACACTGAAGCTTTCTTT
TRBJ1-1 TRBD1 TRBV12-5 once CASGRPETGEDTEAFF TGTGCTAGTGGTCGTCCAGAGACAGGGGAGGACACTGAAGCTTTCTTT